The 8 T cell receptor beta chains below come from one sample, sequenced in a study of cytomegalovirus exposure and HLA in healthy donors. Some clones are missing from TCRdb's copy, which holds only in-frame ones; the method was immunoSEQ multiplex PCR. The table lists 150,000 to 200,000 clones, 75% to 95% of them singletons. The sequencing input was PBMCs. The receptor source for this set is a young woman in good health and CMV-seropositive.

As DNA, the CDR3 is TGTGCCAGCAGTTTACGGGGGACTGCCTCCTACGAGCAGTACTTC. Translating gives CASSLRGTASYEQYF. V is TRBV27 and J is TRBJ2-7; maybe TRBD2 (6 bases). Germline V CDR1 and CDR2: MNHEY, SMNVEV (reference sequence). The CDR3 sequence is 15 residues long. The V end lost 2 bases, the J end lost 0 bases, and 11 bases lay between the germline ends.

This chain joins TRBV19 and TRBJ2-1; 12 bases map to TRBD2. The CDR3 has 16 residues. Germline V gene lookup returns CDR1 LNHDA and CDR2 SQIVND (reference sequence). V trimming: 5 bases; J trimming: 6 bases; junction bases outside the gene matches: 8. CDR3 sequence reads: CASSGELAGGFNEQFF. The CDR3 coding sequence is TGTGCCAGTAGTGGAGAGCTAGCGGGGGGGTTCAATGAGCAGTTCTTC. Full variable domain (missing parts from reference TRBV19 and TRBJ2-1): DGGITQSPKYLFRKEGQNVTLSCEQNLNHDAMYWYRQDPGQGLRLIYYSQIVNDFQKGDIAEGYSVSREKKESFPLTVTSAQKNPTAFYLCASSGELAGGFNEQFFGPGTRLTVL.

CDR3 DNA sequence: TGTGCCAGCAGCTTCCCAGACAGGCCGAACACTGAAGCTTTCTTT. Protein: CASSFPDRPNTEAFF. V usage is TRBV7-9 and J usage is TRBJ1-1, with D possibly matching TRBD1 (6 bases). The length of the CDR3 is 15 residues. The germline V gene has CDR1 SEHNR and CDR2 FQNEAQ (reference sequence). The V gene lost 3 bases and the J gene lost 1 base, with 12 bases spanning the gap.

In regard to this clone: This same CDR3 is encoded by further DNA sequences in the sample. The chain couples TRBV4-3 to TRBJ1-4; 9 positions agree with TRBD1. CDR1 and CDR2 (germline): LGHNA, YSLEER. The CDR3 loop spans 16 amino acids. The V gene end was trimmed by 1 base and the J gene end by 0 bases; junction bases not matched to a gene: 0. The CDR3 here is CASSQGDRATNEKLFF. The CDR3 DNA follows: TGCGCCAGCAGCCAAGGGGACAGGGCAACTAATGAAAAACTGTTTTTT.

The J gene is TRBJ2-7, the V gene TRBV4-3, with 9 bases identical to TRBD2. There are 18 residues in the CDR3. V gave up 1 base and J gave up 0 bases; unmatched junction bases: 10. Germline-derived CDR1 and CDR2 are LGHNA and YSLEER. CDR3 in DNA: TGCGCCAGCAGCCAAGGGTCCTTAGCGGGAGAATACTCCTACGAGCAGTACTTC. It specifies CASSQGSLAGEYSYEQYF.

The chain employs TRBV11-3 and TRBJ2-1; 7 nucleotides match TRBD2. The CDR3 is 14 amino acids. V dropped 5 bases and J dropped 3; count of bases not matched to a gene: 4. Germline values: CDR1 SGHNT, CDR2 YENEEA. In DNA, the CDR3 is TGTGCCAGCAGCGCCCGGGGGGACTACAATGAGCAGTTCTTC. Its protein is CASSARGDYNEQFF.

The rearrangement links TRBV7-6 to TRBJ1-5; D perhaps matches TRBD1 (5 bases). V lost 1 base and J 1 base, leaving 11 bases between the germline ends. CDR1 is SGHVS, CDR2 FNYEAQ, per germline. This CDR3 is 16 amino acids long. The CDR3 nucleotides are TGTGCCAGCAGCTTAGGCCAGGGAAAGAGCAATCAGCCCCAGCATTTT. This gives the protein CASSLGQGKSNQPQHF. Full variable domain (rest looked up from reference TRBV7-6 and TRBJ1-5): GAGVSQSPRYKVTKRGQDVALRCDPISGHVSLYWYRQALGQGPEFLTYFNYEAQQDKSGLPNDRFSAERPEGSISTLTIQRTEQRDSAMYRCASSLGQGKSNQPQHFGDGTRLSIL.

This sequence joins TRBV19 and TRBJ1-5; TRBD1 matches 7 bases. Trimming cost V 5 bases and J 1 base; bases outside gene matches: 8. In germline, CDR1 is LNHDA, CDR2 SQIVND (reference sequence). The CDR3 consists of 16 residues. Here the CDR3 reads CASSEETGMSNQPQHF. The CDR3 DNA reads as TGTGCCAGTAGTGAAGAGACAGGGATGAGCAATCAGCCCCAGCATTTT.